This TCR beta chain was identified during a study of T cells in Graves' hyperthyroidism and ophthalmopathy. Study-level findings and limits: The majority of expanded thyroid clonotypes above 0.001 also appeared in blood. The model forecast ophthalmopathy, anticipating it by a median around 6.5 months before onset.

Orbital computed tomography, thyroid ultrasound, serum thyroxine and TRAb, and clinical symptoms together informed the diagnoses. Authors of the study amplified TCR beta CDR3 regions from RNA transcripts. HTBI primers drove first-round RT-PCR of the TCR CDR3. TCRdb ran MiXCR on the multiplex PCR reads and lists one entry per CDR3 protein. The sample lists hundreds of thousands of distinct CDR3 sequences, about 14% occurring once. This CDR3 contains 16 residues. The V and J ends lost 8 bases and 3 bases, in that order; junction bases with no gene match: 13. The germline CDR1 and CDR2 sequences are MNHEY and SMNVEV (reference sequence). Of note for this clonotype: Its antigen remains unknown.

This TCR was recovered from a woman aged 45 to 65 with Graves' ophthalmopathy. The J gene is TRBJ2-1, the V gene TRBV27, with TRBD2 matching over 7 bases. Sequenced material: blood. In nucleotides, the CDR3 is TGTGCCAGCCAGGTGAGGGGAGGGGATTACTACAATGAGCAGTTCTTC. It is translated as CASQVRGGDYYNEQFF.